These 25 T cell receptor beta chains originate from one sample sequenced in a study of cytomegalovirus exposure and HLA in healthy donors (dated by TCRdb to 2017 to 2019). The library was produced with the immunoSEQ multiplex PCR assay. For the multiplex PCR, a mixture combining 60 forward primers for TCR Vbeta segments and 13 reverse primers for TCR Jbeta segments was used. TCRdb's version of the immuneACCESS table is confined to in-frame rearrangements and falls short of the full clone set. An unresolved V gene accounts for under half of the shortfall where checked; the remainder is of unknown origin. Per the sample table, the count is 75,000 to 85,000 clones. 3% to 4% of the sample is held by the ten biggest clonotypes. Sequencing used PBMCs. Every receptor here comes from a man aged 18 to 29 in good health and CMV-seropositive.

In the case of this clone: Other DNA variants within this sample encode the same CDR3. V is TRBV5-1 and J is TRBJ2-7; D may be TRBD2 (6 bases). CDR1 SGHRS and CDR2 YFSETQ come from the germline V gene. CDR3 length equals 14 residues. Trimming left V 0 bases short and J 5 bases short, with 12 bases between. For the CDR3, the DNA is TGCGCCAGCAGCTTGGTGGGCCCGGGGGACGAGCAGTACTTC. Its protein product is CASSLVGPGDEQYF.

This sequence joins TRBV7-9 and TRBJ1-2; D uncertain. The CDR3 consists of 16 residues. Germline lookup yields CDR1 SEHNR and CDR2 FQNEAQ (reference sequence). V was shortened by 4 bases and J by 8 bases, with 23 bases between the two germline ends. Written as DNA, the CDR3 is TGTGCCAGCAGCTATGGATCCGGGCCACGAGGAGGAGGCTACACCTTC. This translates into CASSYGSGPRGGGYTF.

V gene TRBV6-6 combines with J gene TRBJ1-1; D not certain. The V and J ends lost 0 bases and 3 bases respectively, with 8 bases between them. The CDR3 contains 14 residues. Germline V gives CDR1 MNHNY, CDR2 SVGAGI (reference sequence). CDR3 coding DNA: TGTGCCAGCAGTTACTCGCCCGGGGACACTGAAGCTTTCTTT. Its translation: CASSYSPGDTEAFF.

The V call is TRBV4-2, the J call TRBJ2-7, with 11 positions matching TRBD2. J gave up 0 bases and V 3 bases, and 1 base lay outside the gene matches. From germline, CDR1 is LGHNA and CDR2 YNFKEQ. This CDR3 is built from 15 residues. The CDR3 protein is CASSHTSGSSYEQYF. The CDR3 DNA follows: TGTGCCAGCAGCCATACTAGCGGGAGCTCCTACGAGCAGTACTTC.

V and J are TRBV6-5 and TRBJ2-5; TRBD1 agrees at 8 bases. V trimming: 7 bases; J trimming: 5 bases; junction bases outside the gene matches: 6. The CDR3 sequence is 13 residues long. Germline CDR1 is MNHEY and CDR2 is SVGAGI. The CDR3 region has the DNA TGTGCCAGCACCGACAGGGGAGCGGAGACCCAGTACTTC. Its translation is CASTDRGAETQYF.

This chain uses TRBV6-1 with TRBJ2-1, with a possible D match to TRBD1 (6 bases). CDR1 and CDR2 from the germline V gene are MNHNS and SASEGT. V lost 6 bases and J lost 0, with 12 bases in between. This CDR3 has 15 residues. CDR3 DNA sequence: TGTGCCAGCAGCCTTCAGACAGGCTCCTACAATGAGCAGTTCTTC. This codes for CASSLQTGSYNEQFF.

This chain joins TRBV6-1 and TRBJ2-7; TRBD2 agrees at 9 bases. After removal of 7 bases from V and 5 bases from J, the junction contained 12 bases not matched to a gene. This CDR3 has 15 amino acids. Germline lookup yields CDR1 MNHNS and CDR2 SASEGT. CDR3 sequence reads: CASIINGLAMNEQYF. The DNA of the CDR3 is TGTGCCAGCATTATAAACGGACTAGCGATGAACGAGCAGTACTTC.

V and J are TRBV19 and TRBJ1-2, with D perhaps TRBD1 (5 bases). The germline CDR1 and CDR2 sequences are LNHDA and SQIVND (reference sequence). The V and J ends lost 8 bases and 3 bases respectively, with 13 bases between them. The length of the CDR3 is 13 residues. CDR3 sequence: CASQGTGDYGYTF. In DNA form, the CDR3 reads TGTGCCAGTCAGGGTACGGGGGACTATGGCTACACCTTC.

The V call is TRBV4-2, the J call TRBJ2-3; D remains unclear. The CDR3 length is 18 residues. Trimming shortened V by 0 bases and J by 1 base, and 17 bases separated the two germline ends. Germline CDR1 is LGHNA and CDR2 is YNFKEQ. CDR3 nucleotides: TGTGCCAGCAGCCAAGATCATCTACTGCGGATACGCACAGATACGCAGTATTTT. Protein: CASSQDHLLRIRTDTQYF.

The chain is built from TRBV28 and TRBJ2-7; D is ambiguous. The length of the CDR3 is 12 residues. Trimming removed 8 bases from V and 0 bases from J, with 8 bases in between. Germline lookup yields CDR1 MDHEN and CDR2 SYDVKM. The CDR3 coding sequence is TGTGCCAGCTCTACAGTCTCCTACGAGCAGTACTTC. Its translation is CASSTVSYEQYF.

This rearrangement joins TRBV23-1 to TRBJ1-2; D call uncertain. TRBV23-1 counts as an open reading frame of uncertain function. The CDR3 loop spans 13 amino acids. The V end was cut by 0 bases, the J end by 8 bases, with 10 bases between. CDR3 DNA: TGCGCCAGCAGTCAATCCCCCAGGAGGGGCTACACCTTC. Amino acid sequence: CASSQSPRRGYTF.

In DNA form, the CDR3 reads TGTGCCTGGAGTGATTGGGACAGCAAACTTACCTACGAGCAGTACTTC. Translation: CAWSDWDSKLTYEQYF. The chain links TRBV30 to TRBJ2-7; 7 nucleotides line up with TRBD1. V gave up 1 base and J gave up 2 bases; unmatched junction bases: 11. CDR1 and CDR2 from the germline V gene are GTSNPN and SVGIG (reference sequence). The CDR3 is made up of 16 amino acids. Full variable domain (missing parts from reference TRBV30 and TRBJ2-7): SQTIHQWPATLVQPVGSPLSLECTVEGTSNPNLYWYRQAAGRGLQLLFYSVGIGQISSEVPQNLSASRPQDRQFILSSKKLLLSDSGFYLCAWSDWDSKLTYEQYFGPGTRLTVT.

The chain recombines TRBV19 with TRBJ2-3, with 8 bases fitting TRBD2. The CDR3 consists of 15 residues. Germline V CDR1 and CDR2: LNHDA, SQIVND (reference sequence). J gave up 4 bases and V 7 bases, and 10 bases lay outside the gene matches. In DNA form, the CDR3 reads TGTGCCAGTACCATTCGCAGCGGGAGTTCAGATACGCAGTATTTT. Protein sequence: CASTIRSGSSDTQYF.

This chain joins TRBV19 and TRBJ1-3; D remains unclear. The CDR3 has 12 amino acids. V lost 9 bases, J lost 0 bases, and 6 bases lay in between. CDR1 and CDR2 from the germline V gene are LNHDA and SQIVND (reference sequence). The CDR3 DNA is TGTGCCAGCGGGAGCTCTGGAAACACCATATATTTT. Translated, it gives CASGSSGNTIYF.

The J gene is TRBJ1-1, the V gene TRBV19, with 9 bases that match TRBD1. The J segment lost 5 bases and the V segment lost 5 bases, leaving 12 bases of the junction unmatched. CDR3 length equals 16 residues. CDR1 LNHDA and CDR2 SQIVND come from the germline V gene (reference sequence). The CDR3 is CASSLDRGRGGTEAFF. CDR3 coding DNA: TGTGCCAGTAGTCTGGACAGGGGCCGAGGGGGGACTGAAGCTTTCTTT.

The CDR3 DNA sequence: TGCAGTGCATTCAGGGAAAGTGAAGCTTTCTTT. It specifies CSAFRESEAFF. The chain links TRBV20-1 to TRBJ1-1; D perhaps matches TRBD1 (5 bases). Germline values: CDR1 DFQATT, CDR2 SNEGSKA (reference sequence). V was shortened by 6 bases and J by 7 bases, with 12 bases between the two germline ends. CDR3 length: 11 residues.

V is TRBV6-1 and J is TRBJ2-7; D is ambiguous. This CDR3 contains 14 residues. The germline V gene encodes CDR1 MNHNS and CDR2 SASEGT. Trimming removed 5 bases at V and 5 bases at J, with 16 bases between. DNA of the CDR3: TGTGCCAGCAGTTCGCGTTCCCTCACCAACGAGCAGTACTTC. Residues: CASSSRSLTNEQYF.

This chain joins TRBV29-1 and TRBJ2-1; 10 bases agree with TRBD1. The CDR3 has 13 residues. Germline V gene data show CDR1 as SQVTM and CDR2 as ANQGSEA. The V segment lost 5 bases and the J segment 13 bases; nucleotides outside the gene matches: 11. CDR3 nucleotide sequence: TGCAGCGTTCCTGGCCGGGACAGGGGCGGTCAGTTCTTC. Amino acid sequence: CSVPGRDRGGQFF.

The chain is built from TRBV4-1 and TRBJ1-4, with 8 bases aligning to TRBD1. Germline CDR1 and CDR2: MGHRA and YSYEKL. The trim removed 4 bases at V and 5 bases at J, leaving 6 bases unmatched. The CDR3 is 15 amino acids. This CDR3 reads CASSPRQGTNEKLFF. The CDR3 DNA follows: TGCGCCAGCAGCCCGCGACAGGGGACAAATGAAAAACTGTTTTTT.

The chain has TRBV5-1 and TRBJ1-1, with D perhaps matching TRBD1 (6 bases). Germline V gene sequence: CDR1 SGHRS, CDR2 YFSETQ. V lost 0 bases to trimming and J lost 11 bases, with 11 bases between them. This CDR3 spans 12 amino acids. This CDR3 reads CASSLEGGLAFF. In nucleotides, the CDR3 is TGCGCCAGCAGCTTGGAAGGGGGATTGGCTTTCTTT. Filled out from reference TRBV5-1 and TRBJ1-1, the complete variable domain reads KAGVTQTPRYLIKTRGQQVTLSCSPISGHRSVSWYQQTPGQGLQFLFEYFSETQRNKGNFPGRFSGRQFSNSRSEMNVSTLELGDSALYLCASSLEGGLAFFGQGTRLTVV.

The chain carries TRBV13 and TRBJ2-7, with 11 bases fitting TRBD2. Germline assignment: CDR1 PRHDT and CDR2 FYEKMQ (reference sequence). The junction had 4 bases not matched to a gene; V was cut back by 5 bases and J by 4 bases. The CDR3 loop spans 14 amino acids. The DNA of the CDR3 is TGTGCCAGCAGCGGTAGCGGGGGGGCTTACGAGCAGTACTTC. Its translation: CASSGSGGAYEQYF.

The chain links TRBV19 to TRBJ1-3; D gene ambiguous. The ends were cut back, 3 bases at V and 2 bases at J, with 8 bases in the middle. Germline V gene data show CDR1 as LNHDA and CDR2 as SQIVND (reference sequence). There are 14 residues in the CDR3. The CDR3 DNA is TGTGCCAGTAGTATGACATCTGCTGGAAACACCATATATTTT. Protein product: CASSMTSAGNTIYF.

J is TRBJ1-5 and V is TRBV30, with TRBD1 matching over 7 bases. J lost 0 bases, V lost 1 base, and 3 bases had no gene match. Germline V gene sequence: CDR1 GTSNPN, CDR2 SVGIG (reference sequence). The CDR3 consists of 15 residues. The DNA for the CDR3 is TGTGCCTGGAGTGCAGGGGGGTATAGCAATCAGCCCCAGCATTTT. Protein sequence: CAWSAGGYSNQPQHF. Full variable domain (remainder filled in from reference TRBV30 and TRBJ1-5): SQTIHQWPATLVQPVGSPLSLECTVEGTSNPNLYWYRQAAGRGLQLLFYSVGIGQISSEVPQNLSASRPQDRQFILSSKKLLLSDSGFYLCAWSAGGYSNQPQHFGDGTRLSIL.

V and J are TRBV7-6 and TRBJ2-1; TRBD1 is a possible D gene (6 bases). Germline V lookup: CDR1 SGHVS, CDR2 FNYEAQ. V was pared by 1 base and J by 7 bases, with 17 bases between. The CDR3 is made up of 16 amino acids. The CDR3 sequence is CASSLEVMGAGNEQFF. DNA for the CDR3: TGTGCCAGCAGCTTAGAGGTTATGGGGGCCGGGAATGAGCAGTTCTTC.

The CDR3, as DNA: TGTGCCAGCAGCCTCGGGACAGAGAAAACCTACGAGCAGTACTTC. Encoded protein: CASSLGTEKTYEQYF. The genes are TRBV4-2 and TRBJ2-7; TRBD1 agrees at 7 bases. After removal of 4 bases from V and 2 bases from J, the junction contained 8 bases not matched to a gene. Germline V gene sequence: CDR1 LGHNA, CDR2 YNFKEQ. This CDR3 has 15 residues.